The clone carrying this T cell receptor (beta chain) was seen a single time. Its antigen is unknown. These data belong to a study of T cell responses to AZD1222 COVID-19 vaccine. Findings and limits, study-wide: Seropositive at baseline were only a handful of AZD1222 recipients.

CDR1 and CDR2 from the germline V gene are SGHTA and FQGNSA. CDR3 length: 15 residues. The V end was cut by 1 base, the J end by 1 base, with 10 bases between. Clones were read by immunoSEQ multiplex PCR, and TCRdb kept only the in-frame ones, dropping some. The data contain about 61,000 clones, over 75% of them seen just once; the ten biggest clones take up approximately 26%. This specimen was peripheral blood, taken 28 days after the second AZD1222 dose. The receptor was derived from an adult who received the AZD1222 COVID-19 vaccine. The V and J genes are TRBV7-2 and TRBJ2-5; a possible D gene is TRBD1 (6 bases). CDR3 sequence (DNA): TGTGCCAGCAGCTTAGTGGGGGCAGCCCAAGAGACCCAGTACTTC. Its protein is CASSLVGAAQETQYF.